These T cell receptor beta chains were read from a single sample in a study of T cells in Graves' hyperthyroidism and ophthalmopathy. One entry per CDR3 protein results from TCRdb running MiXCR on the multiplex PCR reads. The table lists about 59,000 distinct CDR3 sequences, about 50% of them singletons. Sequenced sample: blood. These receptors were collected from a woman aged 55-69 years with Graves' ophthalmopathy. The CDR3 runs from the conserved cysteine through the conserved F or W. D genes are given only for firm matches. Some rows mark clone size as missing; the rest say once, few, many or name a class of expanded clone.

d_gene	v_gene	j_gene	abundance	CDR3aa	CDR3nt
-	TRBV7-9	TRBJ2-7	-	CASSQDEQYF	TGTGCCAGCAGTCAGGACGAGCAGTACTTC
TRBD1	TRBV7-6	TRBJ2-7	-	CASSRMTGAGSYEQYF	TGTGCCAGCAGCAGGATGACAGGGGCGGGTTCCTACGAGCAGTACTTC
-	TRBV7-6	TRBJ1-4	many	CASSLGAGWEKLFF	TGTGCCAGCAGCTTGGGCGCAGGGTGGGAAAAACTGTTTTTT
-	TRBV16	TRBJ2-7	many	CASSLLSYEQYF	TGTGCCAGCAGTCTACTCAGCTACGAGCAGTACTTC
-	TRBV19	TRBJ1-2	-	CASSIIGAGGYTF	TGTGCCAGTAGTATAATAGGGGCCGGGGGCTACACCTTC
-	TRBV7-5	TRBJ2-1	-	CISVSEANVGGGGNEQFF	-
-	TRBV27	TRBJ2-1	few	CASSVGGPYNEQFF	TGTGCCAGCAGTGTGGGGGGCCCTTACAATGAGCAGTTCTTC
TRBD1	TRBV29-1	TRBJ1-2	-	CSVEGGQGRNDYTF	TGCAGCGTTGAAGGAGGACAGGGGAGAAATGACTACACCTTC
-	TRBV10-3	TRBJ2-3	-	CAIVAADALEPPTDTQYF	TGTGCCATCGTTGCGGCGGATGCTCTGGAACCTCCCACAGATACGCAGTATTTT
TRBD2	TRBV4-1	TRBJ2-1	many	CASSPKEVGRYLGNEQFF	TGCGCCAGCAGCCCAAAGGAGGTCGGGAGGTATCTTGGGAATGAGCAGTTCTTC
TRBD1	TRBV7-3	TRBJ2-3	-	CASSLAGQGAIDTQYF	TGTGCCAGCAGCTTGGCGGGACAGGGGGCAATAGATACGCAGTATTTT